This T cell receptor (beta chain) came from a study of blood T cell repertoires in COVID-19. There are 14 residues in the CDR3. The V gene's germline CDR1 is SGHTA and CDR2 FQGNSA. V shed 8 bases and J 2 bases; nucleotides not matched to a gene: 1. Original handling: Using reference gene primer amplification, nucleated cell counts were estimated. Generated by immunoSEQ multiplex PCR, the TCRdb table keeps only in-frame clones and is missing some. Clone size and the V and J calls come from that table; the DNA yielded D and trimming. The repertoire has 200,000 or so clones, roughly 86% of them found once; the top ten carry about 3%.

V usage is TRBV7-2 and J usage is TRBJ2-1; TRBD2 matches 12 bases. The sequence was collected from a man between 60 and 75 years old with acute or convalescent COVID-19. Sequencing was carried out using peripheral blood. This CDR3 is CASGLAGTYNEQFF. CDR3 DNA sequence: TGTGCCAGCGGACTAGCGGGGACCTACAATGAGCAGTTCTTC.